This record concerns one TCR beta chain sequence. Its antigen is not yet known. No base quality values were provided; no much bigger clone lies one nucleotide off. The data were taken from a study of OX40 agonist ivuxolimab in advanced cancers. Describing the broader study: Ivuxolimab was an agonistic, fully human IgG2 monoclonal antibody directed against OX40 (CD134), a costimulatory receptor. Intravenous ivuxolimab was administered to patients every 2 weeks at six dose levels: 0.01, 0.1, 0.3, 1.5, 3 and 10 mg/kg. Of the roughly 51 patients in dose escalation, around 19 had hepatocellular carcinoma, some 15 had melanoma, 9 had renal cell carcinoma and 9 had head and neck cancer. In the dose-escalation cohort, 82.7% of patients were male, and the mean age was approximately 60 years, with a range of about 23 to 85. Patients were allowed to have had prior anti-PD-1, anti-PD-L1 or anti-CTLA-4 therapy, and approximately 40% of the dose-escalation patients had been treated with checkpoint inhibitors. Partial responses were achieved by three dose-escalation patients, of whom one had hepatocellular carcinoma and two had cutaneous melanoma. The point of sequencing TCRbeta in the periphery was to test whether ivuxolimab changed TCR sequence diversity and drove clonal T-cell expansion. The paper covers the monotherapy dose-escalation part of the phase I ivuxolimab trial, which included N of about 50 patients.

Overall results and qualifications from the work: Which antigens the clonally expanded peripheral T cells were specific for was not determined. Low levels of normalized T-cell clonal expansion were also seen in some patients who did not respond. After ivuxolimab, expanded clones were on average more numerous among CD8+ T cells than among CD4+ T cells. In the 0.1-3.0 mg/kg groups, partial responders had among the lowest normalized peripheral clonal expansion, particularly in CD8+ T cells. At doses of 0.1 to 3.0 mg/kg, clonal expansion of both CD4+ and CD8+ blood T cells was observed from baseline to week 6.

Via the germline V gene, CDR1 is SNHLY and CDR2 FYNNEI. V drops 7 bases and J drops 7 bases, leaving 16 bases in between. Reading from cysteine to phenylalanine, the CDR3 counts 14 amino acids. Of the read, only the CDR3 DNA is kept; its 42 bases are in frame from base 1. Patients with a history of autoimmune disease or receiving systemic immunosuppression were excluded from the trial. In every dose cohort, peripheral blood was drawn for TCR sequencing at baseline, cycle 4 day 1, and cycle 7 day 1. Samples were obtained from an open-label, multicenter, first-in-human phase I dose-escalation trial of ivuxolimab. The trial enrolled adults with locally advanced or metastatic head and neck squamous cell, hepatocellular, melanoma or renal cell carcinoma. CD4+ and CD8+ T cells were sorted separately from peripheral blood before TCR sequencing. Genomic DNA was isolated from the sorted cells so that the TCRbeta CDR3 region could be sequenced. The immunoSEQ Assay was used for sequencing of TCRbeta CDR3 regions. Entries here come from immuneACCESS through TCRdb and include only in-frame sequences with V and J called. Some clones fail to appear in such tables; in the studies checked, an unresolved V gene covers under half of the shortfall, and the cause of the remainder is unknown. The sample has 40,000 to 50,000 clones on record, 85% of them singletons. The top ten clones comprise roughly 2.5% of the sample.

The sample in question was CD4+ or CD8+ T cells sorted from blood, obtained in a trial of the OX40 agonist ivuxolimab. The V gene is TRBV2 and the J gene is TRBJ1-4, and perhaps TRBD1 as D gene, on 5 matching bases. The receptor comes from an adult with an advanced solid tumor such as melanoma, head and neck, liver or kidney cancer. Read as DNA, the sequence is TGTGCCAGCACTGGGGGGGAATGGAGTGAAAAACTGTTTTTT. Its protein is CASTGGEWSEKLFF.